This T cell receptor beta chain was recorded in a study of blood T cell repertoires in COVID-19. Study-wide context: Collection of acute and convalescent COVID-19 samples took place in the United States, Italy and Spain.

The V gene's germline CDR1 is SEHNR and CDR2 FQNEAQ (reference sequence). The CDR3 contains 13 residues. Trimming shortened V by 2 bases and J by 7 bases, and 11 bases separated the two germline ends. The method was immunoSEQ multiplex PCR; TCRdb's version includes in-frame clones alone and lacks a portion of them. The sample has under 100,000 clones, over 70% seen once. This receptor was taken from a man older than 75 with active or convalescent COVID-19. The rearrangement uses TRBV7-9 and TRBJ1-1, with D hard to call. The specimen was peripheral blood. CDR3 residues: CASSLNMRGEAFF. In DNA form, the CDR3 reads TGTGCCAGCAGCTTAAACATGAGAGGTGAAGCTTTCTTT.